This T cell receptor beta chain is drawn from a study of T cell repertoires in cytomegalovirus infection. Study background: CMV infection plus the matching HLA type was flagged by public TCR beta signatures.

TCRdb re-analysed the reads in MiXCR, keeping a single row per CDR3 protein. The data hold around 800,000 distinct CDR3 sequences, with 30% to 35% observed a single time. This clonotype showed up just a few times. No antigen is known for it. With 0 bases removed from V and 5 bases from J, the gap between germline ends came to 11 bases. The CDR3 has 15 amino acids. Per the germline V gene, CDR1 is LNHDA and CDR2 is SQIVND (reference sequence). Sequenced here: cultured CD8+ T cells from PBMCs, sampled from culture after CMV antigen stimulation. This receptor was obtained from a human donor in good health (CMV status not recorded). Some clones in this sample may be carry-over from other donors' samples. The rearrangement uses TRBV19 and TRBJ2-1, with a weak D call TRBD2 (6 bases). The CDR3 region is CASSIEGEVDNEQFF. The CDR3, as DNA: TGTGCCAGTAGTATAGAGGGGGAGGTTGACAATGAGCAGTTCTTC.